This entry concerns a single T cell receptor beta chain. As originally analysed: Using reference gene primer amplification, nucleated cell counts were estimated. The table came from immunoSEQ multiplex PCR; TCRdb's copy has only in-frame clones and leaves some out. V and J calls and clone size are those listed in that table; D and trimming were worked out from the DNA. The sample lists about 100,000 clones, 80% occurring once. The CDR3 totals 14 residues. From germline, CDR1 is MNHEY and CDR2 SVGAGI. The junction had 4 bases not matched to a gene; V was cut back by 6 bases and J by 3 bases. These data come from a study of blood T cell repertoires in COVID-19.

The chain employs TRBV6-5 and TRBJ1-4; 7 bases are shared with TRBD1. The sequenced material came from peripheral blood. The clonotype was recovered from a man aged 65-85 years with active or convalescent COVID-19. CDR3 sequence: CASSEGQSNEKLFF. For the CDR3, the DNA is TGTGCCAGCAGCGAGGGACAGTCTAATGAAAAACTGTTTTTT.